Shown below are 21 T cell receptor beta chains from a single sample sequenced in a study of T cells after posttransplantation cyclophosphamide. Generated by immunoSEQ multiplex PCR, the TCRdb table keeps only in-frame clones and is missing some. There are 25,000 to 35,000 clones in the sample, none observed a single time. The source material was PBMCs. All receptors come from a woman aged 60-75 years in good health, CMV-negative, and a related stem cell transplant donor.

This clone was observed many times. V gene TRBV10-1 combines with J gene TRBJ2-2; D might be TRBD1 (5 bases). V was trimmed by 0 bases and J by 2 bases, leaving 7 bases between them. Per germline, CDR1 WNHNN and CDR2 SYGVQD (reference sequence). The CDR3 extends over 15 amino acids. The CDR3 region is CASSESQGNTGELFF. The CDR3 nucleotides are TGCGCCAGCAGTGAGTCGCAGGGCAACACCGGGGAGCTGTTTTTT.

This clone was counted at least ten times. The CDR3 protein is CASSFGGLNTEAFF. Written as DNA, the CDR3 is TGTGCCAGCAGTTTTGGGGGCCTGAACACTGAAGCTTTCTTT. The chain has TRBV12-3 or TRBV12-4 and TRBJ1-1; a weak D match, TRBD1 (6 bases). V shed 3 bases and J shed 0 bases, with 8 bases lying between them. CDR3 length equals 14 residues.

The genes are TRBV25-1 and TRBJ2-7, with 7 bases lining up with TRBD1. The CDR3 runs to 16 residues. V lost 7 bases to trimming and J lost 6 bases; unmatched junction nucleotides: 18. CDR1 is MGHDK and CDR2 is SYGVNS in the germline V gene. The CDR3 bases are TGTGCCAGCAAAAAAGGGCCGGGACAGTATCGCTGCGAGCAGTACTTC. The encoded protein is CASKKGPGQYRCEQYF.

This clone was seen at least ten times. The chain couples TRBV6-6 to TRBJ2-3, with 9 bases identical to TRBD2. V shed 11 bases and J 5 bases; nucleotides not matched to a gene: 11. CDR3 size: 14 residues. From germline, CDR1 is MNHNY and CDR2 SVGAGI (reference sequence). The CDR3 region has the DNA TGTGCCGCTGGTAGCGGGGGTTCGGGAGATACGCAGTATTTT. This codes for CAAGSGGSGDTQYF.

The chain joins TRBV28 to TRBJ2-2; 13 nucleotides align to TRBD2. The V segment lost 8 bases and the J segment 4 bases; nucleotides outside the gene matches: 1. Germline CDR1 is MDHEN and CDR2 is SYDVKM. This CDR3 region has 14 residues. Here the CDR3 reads CASRTSGSTGELFF. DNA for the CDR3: TGTGCCAGCCGGACTAGCGGGAGCACCGGGGAGCTGTTTTTT. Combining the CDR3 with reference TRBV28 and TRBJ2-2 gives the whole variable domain DVKVTQSSRYLVKRTGEKVFLECVQDMDHENMFWYRQDPGLGLRLIYFSYDVKMKEKGDIPEGYSVSREKKERFSLILESASTNQTSMYLCASRTSGSTGELFFGEGSRLTVL.

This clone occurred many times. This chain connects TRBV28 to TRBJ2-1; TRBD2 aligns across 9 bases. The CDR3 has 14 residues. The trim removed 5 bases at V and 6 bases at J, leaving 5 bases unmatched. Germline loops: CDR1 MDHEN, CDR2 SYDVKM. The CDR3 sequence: CASSPSGRINEQFF. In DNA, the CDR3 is TGTGCCAGCAGTCCAAGCGGGAGGATCAATGAGCAGTTCTTC.

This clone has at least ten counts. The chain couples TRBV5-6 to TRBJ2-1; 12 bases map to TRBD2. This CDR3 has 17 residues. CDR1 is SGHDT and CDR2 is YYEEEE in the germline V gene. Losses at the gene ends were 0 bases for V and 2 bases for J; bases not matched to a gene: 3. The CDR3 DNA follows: TGTGCCAGCAGCTTGGGGACTAGCGGGGTTACCTACAATGAGCAGTTCTTC. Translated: CASSLGTSGVTYNEQFF.

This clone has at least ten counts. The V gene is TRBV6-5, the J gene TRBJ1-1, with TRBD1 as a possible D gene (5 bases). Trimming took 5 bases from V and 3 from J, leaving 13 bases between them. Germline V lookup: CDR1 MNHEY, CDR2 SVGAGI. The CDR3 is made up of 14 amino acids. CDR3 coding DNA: TGTGCCAGCAGTAGACCCGGGGGGTACACTGAAGCTTTCTTT. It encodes CASSRPGGYTEAFF.

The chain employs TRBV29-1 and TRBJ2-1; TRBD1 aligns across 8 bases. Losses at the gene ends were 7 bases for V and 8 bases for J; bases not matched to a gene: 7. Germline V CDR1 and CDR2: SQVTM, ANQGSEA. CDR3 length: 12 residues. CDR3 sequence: CSESGQGYEQFF. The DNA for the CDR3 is TGCAGCGAAAGCGGACAGGGCTATGAGCAGTTCTTC.

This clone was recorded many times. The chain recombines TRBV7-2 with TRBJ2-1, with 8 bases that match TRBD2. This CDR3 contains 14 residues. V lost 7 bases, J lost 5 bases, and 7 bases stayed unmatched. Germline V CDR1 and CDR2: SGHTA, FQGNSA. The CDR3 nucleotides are TGTGCCAGCACCATAGGCGGGAGGAACAATGAGCAGTTCTTC. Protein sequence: CASTIGGRNNEQFF. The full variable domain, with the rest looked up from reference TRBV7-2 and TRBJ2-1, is GAGVSQSPSNKVTEKGKDVELRCDPISGHTALYWYRQSLGQGLEFLIYFQGNSAPDKSGLPSDRFSAERTGGSVSTLTIQRTQQEDSAVYLCASTIGGRNNEQFFGPGTRLTVL.

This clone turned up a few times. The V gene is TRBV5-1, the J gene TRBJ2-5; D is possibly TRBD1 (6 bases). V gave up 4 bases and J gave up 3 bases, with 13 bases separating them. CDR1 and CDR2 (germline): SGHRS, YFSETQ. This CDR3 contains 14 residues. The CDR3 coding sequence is TGCGCCAGCAGCCCCAATAACAGGGAAGAGACCCAGTACTTC. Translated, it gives CASSPNNREETQYF.

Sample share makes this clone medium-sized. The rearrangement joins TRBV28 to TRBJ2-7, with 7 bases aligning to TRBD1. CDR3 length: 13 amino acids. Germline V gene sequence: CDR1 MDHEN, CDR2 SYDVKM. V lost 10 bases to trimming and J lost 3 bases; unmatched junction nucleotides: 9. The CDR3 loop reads CATQRQGGYEQYF. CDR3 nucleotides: TGTGCCACCCAACGACAGGGCGGCTACGAGCAGTACTTC.

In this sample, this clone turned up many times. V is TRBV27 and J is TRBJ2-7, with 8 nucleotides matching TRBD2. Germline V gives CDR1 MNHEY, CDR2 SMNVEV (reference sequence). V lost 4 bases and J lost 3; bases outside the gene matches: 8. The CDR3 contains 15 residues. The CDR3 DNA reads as TGTGCCAGCAGTTCTCCCGGGACTAGGCGCTACGAGCAGTACTTC. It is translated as CASSSPGTRRYEQYF.

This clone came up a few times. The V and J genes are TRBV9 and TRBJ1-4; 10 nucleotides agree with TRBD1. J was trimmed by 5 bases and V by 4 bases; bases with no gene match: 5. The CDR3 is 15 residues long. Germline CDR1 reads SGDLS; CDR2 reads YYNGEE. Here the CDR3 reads CASSRQGAENEKLFF. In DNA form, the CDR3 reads TGTGCCAGCAGCAGACAGGGGGCGGAGAATGAAAAACTGTTTTTT.

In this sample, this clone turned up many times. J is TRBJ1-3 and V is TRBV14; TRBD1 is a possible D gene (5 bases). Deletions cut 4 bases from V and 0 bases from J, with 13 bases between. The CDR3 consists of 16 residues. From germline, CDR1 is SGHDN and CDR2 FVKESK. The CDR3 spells CASSLRQKPSGNTIYF. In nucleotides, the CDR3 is TGTGCCAGCAGCCTCCGACAGAAGCCCTCTGGAAACACCATATATTTT.

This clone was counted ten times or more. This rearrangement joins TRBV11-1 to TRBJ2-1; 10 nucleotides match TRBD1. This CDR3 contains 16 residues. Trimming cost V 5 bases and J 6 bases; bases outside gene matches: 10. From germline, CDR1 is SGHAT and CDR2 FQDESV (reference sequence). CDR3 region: CASSPTRGDRGNEQFF. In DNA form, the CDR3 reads TGTGCCAGCAGCCCGACTAGGGGGGACAGGGGCAATGAGCAGTTCTTC.

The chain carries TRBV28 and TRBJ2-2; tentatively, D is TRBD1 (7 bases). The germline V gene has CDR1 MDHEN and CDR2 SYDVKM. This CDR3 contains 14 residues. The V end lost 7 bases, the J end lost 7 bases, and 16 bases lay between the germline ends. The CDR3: CASTSRGVGGELFF. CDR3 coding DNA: TGTGCCAGCACCTCCAGGGGGGTCGGCGGGGAGCTGTTTTTT. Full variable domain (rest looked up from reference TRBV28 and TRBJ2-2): DVKVTQSSRYLVKRTGEKVFLECVQDMDHENMFWYRQDPGLGLRLIYFSYDVKMKEKGDIPEGYSVSREKKERFSLILESASTNQTSMYLCASTSRGVGGELFFGEGSRLTVL.

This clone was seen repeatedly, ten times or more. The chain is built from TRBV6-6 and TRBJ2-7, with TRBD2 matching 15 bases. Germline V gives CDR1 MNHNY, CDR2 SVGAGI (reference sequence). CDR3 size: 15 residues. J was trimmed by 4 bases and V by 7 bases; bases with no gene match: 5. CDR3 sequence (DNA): TGTGCCAGCACCCGGACTAGCGGGGGGGGGTACGAGCAGTACTTC. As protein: CASTRTSGGGYEQYF.

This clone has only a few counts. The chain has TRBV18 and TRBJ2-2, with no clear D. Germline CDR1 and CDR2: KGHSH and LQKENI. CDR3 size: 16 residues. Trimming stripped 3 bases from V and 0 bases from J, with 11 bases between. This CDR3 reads CASSPFPFANTGELFF. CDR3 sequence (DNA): TGTGCCAGCTCACCGTTTCCGTTCGCGAACACCGGGGAGCTGTTTTTT.

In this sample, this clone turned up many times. The CDR3 region is CASSLGWGGNEQFF. CDR3 coding DNA: TGCGCCAGCAGCTTGGGGTGGGGGGGCAATGAGCAGTTCTTC. The V and J genes are TRBV5-1 and TRBJ2-1, with 7 bases that match TRBD2. The CDR3 extends over 14 amino acids. Germline values: CDR1 SGHRS, CDR2 YFSETQ. The trim removed 0 bases at V and 6 bases at J, leaving 3 bases unmatched.

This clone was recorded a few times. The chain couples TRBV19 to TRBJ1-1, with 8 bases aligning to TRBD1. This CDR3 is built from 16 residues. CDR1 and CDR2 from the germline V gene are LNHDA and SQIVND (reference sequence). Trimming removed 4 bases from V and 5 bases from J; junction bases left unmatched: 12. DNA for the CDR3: TGTGCCAGTAGTACCTCCTTGACAGGGGACAGGACTGAAGCTTTCTTT. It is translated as CASSTSLTGDRTEAFF.